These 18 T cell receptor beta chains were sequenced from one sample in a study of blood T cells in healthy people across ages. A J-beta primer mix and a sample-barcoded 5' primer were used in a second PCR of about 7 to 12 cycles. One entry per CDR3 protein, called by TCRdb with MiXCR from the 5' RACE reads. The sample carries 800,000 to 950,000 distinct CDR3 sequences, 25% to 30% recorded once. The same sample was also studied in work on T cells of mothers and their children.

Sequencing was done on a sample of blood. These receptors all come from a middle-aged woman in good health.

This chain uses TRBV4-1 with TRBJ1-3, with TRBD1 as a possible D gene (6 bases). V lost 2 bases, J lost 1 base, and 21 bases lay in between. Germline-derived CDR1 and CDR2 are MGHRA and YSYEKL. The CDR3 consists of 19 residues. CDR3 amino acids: CASSQQSSEGVVSGNTIYF. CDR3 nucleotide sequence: TGCGCCAGCAGCCAACAATCATCAGAGGGGGTTGTGTCTGGAAACACCATATATTTT.

The CDR3, as DNA: TGTGCCTGGGGGGGGGAGGGTTCTTTTGGACAGCCCCAGCATTTT. The encoded protein is CAWGGEGSFGQPQHF. The rearrangement links TRBV30 to TRBJ1-5; tentatively, D is TRBD1 (5 bases). V lost 5 bases to trimming and J lost 7 bases, with 21 bases between them. Germline CDR1 reads GTSNPN; CDR2 reads SVGIG (reference sequence). CDR3 length: 15 amino acids.

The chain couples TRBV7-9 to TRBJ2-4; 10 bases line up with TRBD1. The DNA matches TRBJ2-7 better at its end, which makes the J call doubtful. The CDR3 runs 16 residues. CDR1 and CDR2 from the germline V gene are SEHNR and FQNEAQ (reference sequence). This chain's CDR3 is CASSFSQGQGGYEQYF. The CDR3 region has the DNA TGTGCCAGCAGCTTTTCTCAAGGACAGGGGGGCTACGAGCAGTACTTC.

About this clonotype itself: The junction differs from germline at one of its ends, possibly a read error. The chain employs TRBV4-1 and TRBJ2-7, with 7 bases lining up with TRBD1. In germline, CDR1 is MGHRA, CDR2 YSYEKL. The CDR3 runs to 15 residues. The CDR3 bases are TGCGCCAGCAGCCCGACAGGGAGTCATTCCTACAAGCAGTACTTC. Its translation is CASSPTGSHSYKQYF.

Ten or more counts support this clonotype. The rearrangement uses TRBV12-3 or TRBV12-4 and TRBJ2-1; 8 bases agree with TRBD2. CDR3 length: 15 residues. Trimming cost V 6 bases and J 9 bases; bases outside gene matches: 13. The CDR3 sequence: CASSSRIAGSPEQFF. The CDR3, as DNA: TGTGCCAGCAGCTCCCGGATAGCGGGGTCACCTGAGCAGTTCTTC.

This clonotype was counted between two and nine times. The DNA for the CDR3 is TGCGCCAGCAGCTTTATAGCGGGCGGGTCCTACGAGCAGTACTTC. This sequence encodes CASSFIAGGSYEQYF. The rearrangement uses TRBV5-1 and TRBJ2-7, with 7 bases lining up with TRBD2. CDR1 is SGHRS and CDR2 is YFSETQ in the germline V gene. The CDR3 covers 15 residues. The V gene end was trimmed by 2 bases and the J gene end by 1 base; junction bases not matched to a gene: 6.

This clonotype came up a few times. CDR3: CARTGAGNTIYF. For the CDR3, the DNA is TGTGCCAGAACAGGGGCTGGAAACACCATATATTTT. The V call is TRBV2, the J call TRBJ1-3; 7 bases are shared with TRBD1. Germline CDR1 reads SNHLY; CDR2 reads FYNNEI. V lost 9 bases to trimming and J lost 2 bases; unmatched junction nucleotides: 1. The CDR3 has 12 residues. Combining the CDR3 with reference TRBV2 and TRBJ1-3 gives the whole variable domain EPEVTQTPSHQVTQMGQEVILRCVPISNHLYFYWYRQILGQKVEFLVSFYNNEISEKSEIFDDQFSVERPDGSNFTLKIRSTKLEDSAMYFCARTGAGNTIYFGEGSWLTVV.

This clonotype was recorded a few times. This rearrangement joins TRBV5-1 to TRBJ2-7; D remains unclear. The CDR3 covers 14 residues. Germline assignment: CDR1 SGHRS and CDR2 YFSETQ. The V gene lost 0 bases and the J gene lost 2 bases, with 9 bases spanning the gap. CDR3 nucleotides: TGCGCCAGCAGCTTGGTTCAGAGGACCTACGAGCAGTACTTC. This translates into CASSLVQRTYEQYF.

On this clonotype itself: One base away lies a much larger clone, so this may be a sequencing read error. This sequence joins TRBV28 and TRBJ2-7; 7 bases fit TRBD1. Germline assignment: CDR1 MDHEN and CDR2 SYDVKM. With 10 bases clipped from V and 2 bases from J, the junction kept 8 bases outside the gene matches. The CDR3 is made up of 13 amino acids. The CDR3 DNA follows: TGTGCCAACTCTGGACAGGCCCCCTACGAGCAGTACTTC. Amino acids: CANSGQAPYEQYF.

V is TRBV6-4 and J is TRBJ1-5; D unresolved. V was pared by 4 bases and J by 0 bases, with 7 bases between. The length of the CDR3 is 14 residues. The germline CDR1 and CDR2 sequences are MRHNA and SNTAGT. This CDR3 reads CASSAEYSNQPQHF. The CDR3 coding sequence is TGTGCCAGCAGTGCCGAATATAGCAATCAGCCCCAGCATTTT.

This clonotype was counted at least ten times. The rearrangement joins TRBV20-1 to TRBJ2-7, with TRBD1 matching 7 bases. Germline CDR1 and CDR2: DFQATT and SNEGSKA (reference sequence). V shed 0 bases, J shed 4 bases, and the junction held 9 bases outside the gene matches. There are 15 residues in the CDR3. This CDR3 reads CSARDRDRERYEQYF. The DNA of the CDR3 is TGCAGTGCTAGAGATCGAGACAGGGAAAGGTACGAGCAGTACTTC.

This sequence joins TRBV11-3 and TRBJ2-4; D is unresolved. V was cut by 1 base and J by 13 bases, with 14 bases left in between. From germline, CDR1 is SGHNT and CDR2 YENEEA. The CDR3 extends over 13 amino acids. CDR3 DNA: TGTGCCAGCAGCTTAGTTGTTGGTGGTGAGCAGTACTTC. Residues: CASSLVVGGEQYF. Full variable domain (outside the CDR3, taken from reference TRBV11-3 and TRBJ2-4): EAGVVQSPRYKIIEKKQPVAFWCNPISGHNTLYWYLQNLGQGPELLIRYENEEAVDDSQLPKDRFSAERLKGVDSTLKIQPAELGDSAVYLCASSLVVGGEQYFGAGTRLSVL.

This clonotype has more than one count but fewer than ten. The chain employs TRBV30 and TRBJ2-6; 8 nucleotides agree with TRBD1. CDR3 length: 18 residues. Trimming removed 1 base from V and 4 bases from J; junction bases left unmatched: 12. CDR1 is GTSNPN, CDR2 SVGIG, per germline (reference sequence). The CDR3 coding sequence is TGTGCCTGGAGTGCACTCGACAGGGGTGCACTCGGGGCCAACGTCCTGACTTTC. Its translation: CAWSALDRGALGANVLTF.

Written as DNA, the CDR3 is TGTGCCAGCAGCTTAAATCGAGGGGTTGCTGAAGCTTTCTTT. It encodes CASSLNRGVAEAFF. The chain joins TRBV7-3 to TRBJ1-1; a possible D gene is TRBD1 (5 bases). Germline-derived CDR1 and CDR2 are SGHTA and FQGTGA. The V and J ends lost 1 base and 6 bases respectively, with 12 bases between them. The CDR3 consists of 14 residues.

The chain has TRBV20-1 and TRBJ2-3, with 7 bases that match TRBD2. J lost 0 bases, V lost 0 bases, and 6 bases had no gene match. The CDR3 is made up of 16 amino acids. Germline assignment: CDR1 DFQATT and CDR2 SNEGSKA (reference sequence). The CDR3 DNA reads TGCAGTGCTAGAGATATTACGCGGGGGAGCACAGATACGCAGTATTTT. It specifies CSARDITRGSTDTQYF.

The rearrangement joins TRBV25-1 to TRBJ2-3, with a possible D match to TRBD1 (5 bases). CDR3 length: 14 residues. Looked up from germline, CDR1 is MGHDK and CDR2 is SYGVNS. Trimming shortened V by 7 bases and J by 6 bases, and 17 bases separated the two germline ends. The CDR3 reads CASNHGAGKDTQYF. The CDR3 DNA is TGTGCCAGCAATCATGGGGCAGGCAAGGATACGCAGTATTTT.

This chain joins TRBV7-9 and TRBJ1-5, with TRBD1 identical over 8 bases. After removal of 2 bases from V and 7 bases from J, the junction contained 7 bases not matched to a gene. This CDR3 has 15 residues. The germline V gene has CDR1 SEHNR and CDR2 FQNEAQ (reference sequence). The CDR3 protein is CASSLSTGDIQPQHF. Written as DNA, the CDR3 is TGTGCCAGCAGCTTATCGACAGGGGATATCCAGCCCCAGCATTTT.

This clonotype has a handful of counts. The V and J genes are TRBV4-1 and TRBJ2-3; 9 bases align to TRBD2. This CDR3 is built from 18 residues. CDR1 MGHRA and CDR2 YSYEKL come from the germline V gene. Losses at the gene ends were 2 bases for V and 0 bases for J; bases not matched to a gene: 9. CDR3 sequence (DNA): TGCGCCAGCAGCCAATTTTCGGCGGGGGGGCGGAGCACAGATACGCAGTATTTT. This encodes CASSQFSAGGRSTDTQYF.